The 32 T cell receptor beta chains reported below all come from one sample, sequenced in a study of chemoradiotherapy in HPV16-positive cancers. Generated by immunoSEQ multiplex PCR, the TCRdb table keeps only in-frame clones and is missing some. The table records tens of thousands of clones, 73% of them present only once. The sample was collected from a patient who underwent chemoradiotherapy. These receptors all stem from a human donor with HPV-associated anogenital cancer.

In its sample, this clone was seen a few times. V and J are TRBV19 and TRBJ1-1; D is unclear. Germline CDR1 is LNHDA and CDR2 is SQIVND (reference sequence). Trimming stripped 4 bases from V and 1 base from J, with 7 bases between. The CDR3 length is 13 residues. This CDR3 reads CASSTSSNTEAFF. The DNA for the CDR3 is TGTGCCAGTAGTACTTCATCGAACACTGAAGCTTTCTTT.

The chain joins TRBV7-2 to TRBJ1-6, with 7 bases aligning to TRBD1. Germline trimming cut 5 bases from V and 10 bases from J; bases unmatched to any gene: 14. The germline V gene has CDR1 SGHTA and CDR2 FQGNSA. CDR3 size: 16 residues. The CDR3 loop is CASSRKGQAQGSPLHF. The CDR3 DNA follows: TGTGCCAGCAGCCGAAAAGGACAGGCCCAGGGATCACCCCTCCACTTT. Filled out from reference TRBV7-2 and TRBJ1-6, the complete variable domain reads GAGVSQSPSNKVTEKGKDVELRCDPISGHTALYWYRQSLGQGLEFLIYFQGNSAPDKSGLPSDRFSAERTGGSVSTLTIQRTQQEDSAVYLCASSRKGQAQGSPLHFGNGTRLTVT.

This clone turned up a few times. The gene calls are TRBV19 and TRBJ2-1; D is unresolved. The CDR3 is 15 amino acids. Deletions cut 5 bases from V and 9 bases from J, with 20 bases between. CDR1 is LNHDA and CDR2 is SQIVND in the germline V gene (reference sequence). The CDR3 DNA reads TGTGCCAGTAGTCGAGTGGGGTCCTCTGGCAGTGAGCAGTTCTTC. Translated, it gives CASSRVGSSGSEQFF.

The chain combines TRBV4-1 with TRBJ2-3; D is uncertain. The CDR3 length is 13 residues. Germline V gene data show CDR1 as MGHRA and CDR2 as YSYEKL. V was cut by 4 bases and J by 6 bases, with 11 bases left in between. CDR3: CASSPSDGDTQYF. The CDR3 DNA reads TGCGCCAGCAGCCCGTCAGACGGTGATACGCAGTATTTT.

The rearrangement links TRBV2 to TRBJ1-2; D is possibly TRBD1 (5 bases). Trimming stripped 4 bases from V and 7 bases from J, with 10 bases between. CDR1 and CDR2 (germline): SNHLY, FYNNEI. The CDR3 runs 12 residues. CDR3 DNA: TGTGCCAGCAGTGGGGGGGTCGGTGGCTACACCTTC. This gives the protein CASSGGVGGYTF.

The chain uses TRBV25-1 and TRBJ1-3; D is possibly TRBD1 (5 bases). The CDR3 consists of 14 residues. Trimming pared 6 bases from V and 4 bases from J, leaving 13 bases between. Per germline, CDR1 MGHDK and CDR2 SYGVNS. CDR3 sequence reads: CASSETGGGNTIYF. The CDR3 coding sequence is TGTGCCAGCAGCGAAACCGGGGGGGGAAACACCATATATTTT.

V gene TRBV5-1 combines with J gene TRBJ2-3, with D possibly matching TRBD1 (5 bases). V was pared by 4 bases and J by 1 base, with 10 bases between. The CDR3 length is 14 residues. CDR1 and CDR2 from the germline V gene are SGHRS and YFSETQ. The CDR3 sequence: CASSISQGTDTQYF. The DNA of the CDR3 is TGCGCCAGCAGCATCTCACAGGGCACAGATACGCAGTATTTT.

The chain combines TRBV19 with TRBJ2-1; 12 positions agree with TRBD2. The CDR3 sequence is 16 residues long. Trimming cost V 4 bases and J 8 bases; bases outside gene matches: 9. Germline CDR1 is LNHDA and CDR2 is SQIVND (reference sequence). The CDR3 nucleotides are TGTGCCAGTAGTAGATTGACTAGCGGGAGAAAATATGAGCAGTTCTTC. Protein: CASSRLTSGRKYEQFF.

This chain connects TRBV28 to TRBJ1-5, with TRBD1 as a possible D gene (5 bases). Germline loops: CDR1 MDHEN, CDR2 SYDVKM. V shed 6 bases and J shed 6 bases, with 15 bases lying between them. There are 14 residues in the CDR3. Here the CDR3 DNA reads TGTGCCAGCAGGCCGGCCGGGGGGGGTCAGCCCCAGCATTTT. Amino acids: CASRPAGGGQPQHF.

This clone has just one count. V and J are TRBV4-3 and TRBJ1-1, with unresolved D. From germline, CDR1 is LGHNA and CDR2 YSLEER. With 0 bases removed from V and 6 bases from J, the gap between germline ends came to 8 bases. The CDR3 covers 13 residues. The DNA of the CDR3 is TGCGCCAGCAGCCAAGATCTAAGTTCTGAAGCTTTCTTT. Translation gives CASSQDLSSEAFF.

This clone came up a few times. The chain's CDR3 is CASSPDRVNGYTF. DNA of the CDR3: TGTGCCAGCAGCCCCGACAGGGTCAATGGCTACACCTTC. The chain is built from TRBV28 and TRBJ1-2, with TRBD1 identical over 7 bases. The CDR3 sequence is 13 residues long. V lost 6 bases, J lost 6 bases, and 7 bases stayed unmatched. The V gene's germline CDR1 is MDHEN and CDR2 SYDVKM.

V gene TRBV27 combines with J gene TRBJ2-2; D remains unclear. V was pared by 5 bases and J by 2 bases, with 12 bases between. The CDR3 spans 15 residues. The germline V gene has CDR1 MNHEY and CDR2 SMNVEV (reference sequence). The CDR3 bases are TGTGCCAGCAGTCCCGGACGGATTAACACCGGGGAGCTGTTTTTT. This codes for CASSPGRINTGELFF.

In its sample, this clone was seen a few times. The chain couples TRBV6-4 to TRBJ1-2, with no clear D. In germline, CDR1 is MRHNA, CDR2 SNTAGT. V lost 4 bases, J lost 0 bases, and 6 bases lay in between. The CDR3 is 13 residues long. This CDR3 reads CASSAEPNYGYTF. In nucleotides, the CDR3 is TGTGCCAGCAGTGCAGAGCCTAACTATGGCTACACCTTC.

The rearrangement uses TRBV7-2 and TRBJ2-3; no definite D call. This CDR3 has 13 amino acids. Germline lookup yields CDR1 SGHTA and CDR2 FQGNSA. With 4 bases removed from V and 3 bases from J, the gap between germline ends came to 8 bases. DNA of the CDR3: TGTGCCAGCAGCTCTAGTGCAACAGATACGCAGTATTTT. The encoded protein is CASSSSATDTQYF.

The chain links TRBV28 to TRBJ2-5, with 8 bases identical to TRBD1. The CDR3 extends over 17 amino acids. CDR1 is MDHEN and CDR2 is SYDVKM in the germline V gene. Losses at the gene ends were 2 bases for V and 4 bases for J; bases not matched to a gene: 12. The CDR3, as DNA: TGTGCCAGCAGTTTAGGGATGAAGACAGGGGTAGGAGAGACCCAGTACTTC. It specifies CASSLGMKTGVGETQYF. The complete variable domain, with remaining parts taken from reference TRBV28 and TRBJ2-5, reads DVKVTQSSRYLVKRTGEKVFLECVQDMDHENMFWYRQDPGLGLRLIYFSYDVKMKEKGDIPEGYSVSREKKERFSLILESASTNQTSMYLCASSLGMKTGVGETQYFGPGTRLLVL.

The J gene is TRBJ2-6, the V gene TRBV5-1; 7 nucleotides agree with TRBD1. In germline, CDR1 is SGHRS, CDR2 YFSETQ. V was clipped by 7 bases and J by 4 bases; unmatched bases: 8. The CDR3 spans 15 residues. In nucleotides, the CDR3 is TGCGCCAGCTTCCGAGGGGGCTCGGGGGCCAACGTCCTGACTTTC. Its translation: CASFRGGSGANVLTF. Combining the CDR3 with reference TRBV5-1 and TRBJ2-6 gives the whole variable domain KAGVTQTPRYLIKTRGQQVTLSCSPISGHRSVSWYQQTPGQGLQFLFEYFSETQRNKGNFPGRFSGRQFSNSRSEMNVSTLELGDSALYLCASFRGGSGANVLTFGAGSRLTVL.

This rearrangement joins TRBV10-2 to TRBJ2-3, with D perhaps TRBD2 (6 bases). The germline V and J ends were trimmed by 4 bases and 7 bases, with 18 bases remaining between them. The germline gives CDR1 WSHSY, CDR2 SAAADI. This CDR3 is 15 amino acids long. Here the CDR3 reads CASSGTAGTSYTQYF. CDR3 DNA sequence: TGCGCCAGCAGTGGGACTGCCGGGACTTCCTATACGCAGTATTTT.

The sample holds a few counts of this clone. The V call is TRBV5-4, the J call TRBJ2-2; 10 bases map to TRBD2. Trimming at V came to 3 bases and at J to 4 bases, leaving 9 bases not matched to a gene. CDR1 and CDR2 (germline): SGHNT, YYREEE (reference sequence). CDR3 length: 17 residues. CDR3 amino acids: CASSSQAGGPGTGELFF. In DNA, the CDR3 is TGTGCCAGCAGCTCTCAAGCGGGAGGGCCGGGCACCGGGGAGCTGTTTTTT.

A few counts support this clone. The chain has TRBV28 and TRBJ1-5, with unresolved D. In germline, CDR1 is MDHEN, CDR2 SYDVKM. The germline V and J ends were trimmed by 11 bases and 6 bases, with 17 bases remaining between them. The CDR3 is 13 amino acids. In DNA form, the CDR3 reads TGTGCCCACCACGGGGAGACCACTCAGCCCCAGCATTTT. It codes for CAHHGETTQPQHF.

The sample holds a few counts of this clone. This chain joins TRBV2 and TRBJ2-3; TRBD2 aligns across 11 bases. This CDR3 region has 18 residues. V shed 3 bases and J 1 base; nucleotides not matched to a gene: 9. The germline CDR1 and CDR2 sequences are SNHLY and FYNNEI. This CDR3 reads CASSDLAGGPDGTDTQYF. For the CDR3, the DNA is TGTGCCAGCAGTGACTTAGCGGGGGGGCCTGATGGCACAGATACGCAGTATTTT.

The CDR3 sequence: CSGSSYNEQFF. Here the CDR3 DNA reads TGCAGTGGGTCCTCCTACAATGAGCAGTTCTTC. The chain employs TRBV20-1 and TRBJ2-1; D unresolved. The CDR3 has 11 amino acids. V dropped 7 bases and J dropped 0 bases, with 4 bases sitting between them. Germline V gene data show CDR1 as DFQATT and CDR2 as SNEGSKA (reference sequence).

This chain uses TRBV28 with TRBJ2-1; D might be TRBD1 or TRBD2, each matching 5 bases. Germline V gene data show CDR1 as MDHEN and CDR2 as SYDVKM. The CDR3 runs to 17 residues. The V and J ends lost 1 base and 4 bases respectively, with 17 bases between them. DNA for the CDR3: TGTGCCAGCAGTTTATTCAAGGGGTTTGGGGGTTACAATGAGCAGTTCTTC. Encoded protein: CASSLFKGFGGYNEQFF.

The V call is TRBV18, the J call TRBJ1-1, with 8 bases that match TRBD1. The CDR3 extends over 17 amino acids. Germline CDR1 KGHSH, CDR2 LQKENI. V was clipped by 6 bases and J by 0 bases; unmatched bases: 12. The CDR3 nucleotides read TGTGCCAGCTCCCCAAGAACAGGGGGTTTCATGAACACTGAAGCTTTCTTT. Translation gives CASSPRTGGFMNTEAFF.

This sequence joins TRBV25-1 and TRBJ1-2; D is perhaps TRBD1 (6 bases). The CDR3 consists of 14 residues. Trimming shortened V by 3 bases and J by 4 bases, and 12 bases separated the two germline ends. The germline CDR1 and CDR2 sequences are MGHDK and SYGVNS. DNA for the CDR3: TGTGCCAGCAGTGATAGGGGGGCGGGCTATGGCTACACCTTC. This translates into CASSDRGAGYGYTF.

This chain connects TRBV4-2 to TRBJ2-5; tentatively, D is TRBD1 (6 bases). The J call could be wrong; TRBJ2-7 is a better fit for the DNA end. Germline-derived CDR1 and CDR2 are LGHNA and YNFKEQ. The CDR3 has 15 residues. DNA of the CDR3: TGTGCCAGCAGCCCCCAACCCGGGACAACCTACGAGCAGTACTTC. Its translation is CASSPQPGTTYEQYF.

V and J are TRBV6-1 and TRBJ2-1; 10 nucleotides line up with TRBD2. J lost 9 bases, V lost 2 bases, and 22 bases had no gene match. CDR1 and CDR2 (germline): MNHNS, SASEGT. There are 20 residues in the CDR3. The CDR3 sequence: CASSELASGGIFIRVGEQFF. The CDR3, as DNA: TGTGCCAGCAGTGAATTAGCTAGCGGGGGAATATTCATCAGGGTCGGTGAGCAGTTCTTC.

The J gene is TRBJ1-5, the V gene TRBV30, with D possibly matching TRBD1 (5 bases). Trimming removed 7 bases from V and 0 bases from J, with 13 bases in between. The CDR3 contains 14 residues. CDR1 and CDR2 from the germline V gene are GTSNPN and SVGIG (reference sequence). The CDR3 DNA reads TGTGCCTCGGGGGACGGGTTTAGCAATCAGCCCCAGCATTTT. Translation: CASGDGFSNQPQHF.

The CDR3 coding sequence is TGCGCCAGCAGCTTGGTAACAGCTTCGAACACTGAAGCTTTCTTT. Protein sequence: CASSLVTASNTEAFF. The V gene is TRBV5-1, the J gene TRBJ1-1; D call uncertain. Germline V gene lookup returns CDR1 SGHRS and CDR2 YFSETQ. V was cut by 0 bases and J by 1 base, with 10 bases left in between. This CDR3 has 15 residues. The complete variable domain, with remaining parts taken from reference TRBV5-1 and TRBJ1-1, reads KAGVTQTPRYLIKTRGQQVTLSCSPISGHRSVSWYQQTPGQGLQFLFEYFSETQRNKGNFPGRFSGRQFSNSRSEMNVSTLELGDSALYLCASSLVTASNTEAFFGQGTRLTVV.

The chain recombines TRBV14 with TRBJ2-1; 8 positions match TRBD2. Trimming removed 0 bases from V and 8 bases from J; junction bases left unmatched: 9. The germline V gene has CDR1 SGHDN and CDR2 FVKESK. This CDR3 comprises 16 residues. CDR3 region: CASSQERGALMDEQFF. The CDR3 DNA reads as TGTGCCAGCAGCCAAGAGCGGGGGGCTTTGATGGATGAGCAGTTCTTC.

The rearrangement joins TRBV5-1 to TRBJ1-2, with 8 bases that match TRBD1. The trim removed 0 bases at V and 8 bases at J, leaving 0 bases unmatched. CDR3 length: 12 amino acids. Germline V gene sequence: CDR1 SGHRS, CDR2 YFSETQ. The CDR3 DNA follows: TGCGCCAGCAGCTTGGCAGGGGGCGGCTACACCTTC. This translates into CASSLAGGGYTF.

This chain joins TRBV5-8 and TRBJ1-1, with TRBD1 as a possible D gene (5 bases). The CDR3 is 15 residues long. The V end lost 3 bases, the J end lost 4 bases, and 16 bases lay between the germline ends. CDR1 is SGHTS and CDR2 is YDEGEE in the germline V gene. This CDR3 reads CASSSGQPTATEAFF. The CDR3 nucleotides are TGTGCCAGCAGCTCCGGACAACCCACGGCCACTGAAGCTTTCTTT.

The genes are TRBV6-1 and TRBJ1-6, with 7 nucleotides matching TRBD1. The CDR3 extends over 15 amino acids. Germline loops: CDR1 MNHNS, CDR2 SASEGT. Unmatched junction bases numbered 7, after V lost 2 bases and J lost 9 bases. The CDR3 coding sequence is TGTGCCAGCAGTGAAAGTCCAGGGGGTGTTTCACCCCTCCACTTT. Its protein product is CASSESPGGVSPLHF.